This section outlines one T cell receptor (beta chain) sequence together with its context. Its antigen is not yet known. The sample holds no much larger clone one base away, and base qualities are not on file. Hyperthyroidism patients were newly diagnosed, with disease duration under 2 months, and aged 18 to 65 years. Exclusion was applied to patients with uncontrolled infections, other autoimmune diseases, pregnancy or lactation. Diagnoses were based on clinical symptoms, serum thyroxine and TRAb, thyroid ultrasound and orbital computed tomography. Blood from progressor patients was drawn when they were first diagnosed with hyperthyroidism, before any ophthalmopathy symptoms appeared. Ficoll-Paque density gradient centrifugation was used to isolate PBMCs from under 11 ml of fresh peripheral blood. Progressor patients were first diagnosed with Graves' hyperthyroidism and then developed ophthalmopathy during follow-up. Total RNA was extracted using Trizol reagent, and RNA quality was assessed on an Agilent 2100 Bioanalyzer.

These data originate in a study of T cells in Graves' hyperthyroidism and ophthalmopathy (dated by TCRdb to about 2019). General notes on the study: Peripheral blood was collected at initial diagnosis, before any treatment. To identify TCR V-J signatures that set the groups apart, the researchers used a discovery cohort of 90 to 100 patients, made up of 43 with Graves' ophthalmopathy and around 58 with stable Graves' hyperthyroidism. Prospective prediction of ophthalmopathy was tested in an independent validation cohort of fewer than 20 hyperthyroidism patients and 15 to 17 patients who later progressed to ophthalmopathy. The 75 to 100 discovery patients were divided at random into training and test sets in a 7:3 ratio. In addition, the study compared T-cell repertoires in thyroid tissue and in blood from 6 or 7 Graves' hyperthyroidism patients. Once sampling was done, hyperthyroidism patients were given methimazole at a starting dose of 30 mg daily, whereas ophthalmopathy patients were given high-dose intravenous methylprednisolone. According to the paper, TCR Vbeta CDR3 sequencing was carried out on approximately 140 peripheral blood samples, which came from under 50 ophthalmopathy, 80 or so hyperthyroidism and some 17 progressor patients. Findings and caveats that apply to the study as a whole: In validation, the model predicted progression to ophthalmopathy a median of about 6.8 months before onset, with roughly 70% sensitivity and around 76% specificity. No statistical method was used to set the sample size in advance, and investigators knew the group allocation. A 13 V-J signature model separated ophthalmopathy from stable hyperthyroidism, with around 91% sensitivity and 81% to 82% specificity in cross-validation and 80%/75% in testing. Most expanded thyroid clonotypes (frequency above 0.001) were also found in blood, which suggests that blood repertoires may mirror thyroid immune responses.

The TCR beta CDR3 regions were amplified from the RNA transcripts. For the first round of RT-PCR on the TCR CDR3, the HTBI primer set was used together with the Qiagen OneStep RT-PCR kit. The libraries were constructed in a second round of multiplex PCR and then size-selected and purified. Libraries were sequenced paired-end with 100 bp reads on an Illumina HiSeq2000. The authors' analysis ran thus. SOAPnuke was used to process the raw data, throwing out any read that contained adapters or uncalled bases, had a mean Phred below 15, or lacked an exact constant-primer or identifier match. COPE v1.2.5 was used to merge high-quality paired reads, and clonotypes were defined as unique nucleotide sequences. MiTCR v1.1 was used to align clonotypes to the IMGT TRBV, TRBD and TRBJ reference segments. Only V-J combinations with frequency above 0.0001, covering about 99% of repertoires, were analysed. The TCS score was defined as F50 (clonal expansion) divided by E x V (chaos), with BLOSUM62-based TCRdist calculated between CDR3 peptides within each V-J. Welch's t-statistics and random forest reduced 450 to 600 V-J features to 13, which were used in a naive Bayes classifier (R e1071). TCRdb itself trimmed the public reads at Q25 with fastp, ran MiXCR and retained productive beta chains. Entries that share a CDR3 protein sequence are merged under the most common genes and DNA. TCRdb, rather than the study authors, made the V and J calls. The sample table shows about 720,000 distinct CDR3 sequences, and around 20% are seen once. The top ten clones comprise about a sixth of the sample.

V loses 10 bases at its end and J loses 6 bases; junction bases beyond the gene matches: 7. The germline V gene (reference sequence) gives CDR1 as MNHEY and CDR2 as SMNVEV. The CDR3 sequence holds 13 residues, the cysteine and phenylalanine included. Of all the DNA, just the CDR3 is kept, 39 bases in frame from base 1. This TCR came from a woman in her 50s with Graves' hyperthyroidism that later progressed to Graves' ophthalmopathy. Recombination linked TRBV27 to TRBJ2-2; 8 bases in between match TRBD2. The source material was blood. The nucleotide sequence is TGTGCCACGAGCGGGGGCTCCGCCGGGGAGCTGTTTTTT. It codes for CATSGGSAGELFF.